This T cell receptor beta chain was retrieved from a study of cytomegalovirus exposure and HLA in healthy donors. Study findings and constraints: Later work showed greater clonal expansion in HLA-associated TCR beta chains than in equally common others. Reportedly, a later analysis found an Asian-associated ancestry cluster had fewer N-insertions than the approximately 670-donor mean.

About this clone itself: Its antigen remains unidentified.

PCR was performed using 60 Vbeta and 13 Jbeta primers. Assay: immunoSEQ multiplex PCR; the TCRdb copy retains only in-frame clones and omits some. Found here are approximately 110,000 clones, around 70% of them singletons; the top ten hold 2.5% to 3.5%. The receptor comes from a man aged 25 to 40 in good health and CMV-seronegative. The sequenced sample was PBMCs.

Written as DNA, the CDR3 is TGTGCCAGCAGCGAGGACAGGGTACACACCATATATTTT. Protein product: CASSEDRVHTIYF. This sequence joins TRBV11-2 and TRBJ1-3; 8 bases fit TRBD1. Germline assignment: CDR1 SGHAT and CDR2 FQNNGV. The junction had 5 bases not matched to a gene; V was cut back by 5 bases and J by 8 bases. This CDR3 is 13 amino acids long.